Listed below are T cell receptor beta chains from one sample, sequenced in a study of glioma-infiltrating T cells after dendritic cell vaccination. The data were produced by immunoSEQ multiplex PCR, yet TCRdb's version contains in-frame clones alone and is incomplete. The repertoire holds under 35,000 clones, with 90% as singletons. Here the sequenced sample was blood, taken before dendritic cell vaccination. The receptors come from a human donor with glioblastoma. The CDR3 runs from the conserved cysteine through the conserved F or W. The order of the fields is J gene, CDR3 length, V gene, clone size, D gene, CDR3 DNA, CDR3 protein. A D gene is named only where the DNA matches it firmly. The size field is filled for only some rows; it gives once, few, many or a size class.

j_gene: TRBJ1-2; len: 13; v_gene: TRBV6-5; abundance: -; d_gene: TRBD1; CDR3nt: TGTGCCAGCAGGGAAACAGGGGTCCATGGCTACACCTTC; CDR3aa: CASRETGVHGYTF
j_gene: TRBJ1-1; len: 15; v_gene: TRBV4-1; abundance: -; d_gene: -; CDR3nt: TGTGCCAGCAGCCAAGTTGGGCAGTGGAACACTGAAGCTTTCTTT; CDR3aa: CASSQVGQWNTEAFF
j_gene: TRBJ1-6; len: 14; v_gene: TRBV2; abundance: -; d_gene: -; CDR3nt: TGTGCCAGCAGTCGGACAGCCAGTAATTCACCCCTCCACTTT; CDR3aa: CASSRTASNSPLHF
j_gene: TRBJ1-3; len: 15; v_gene: TRBV5-1; abundance: -; d_gene: -; CDR3nt: TGCGCCAGCAGCCCGGGTCAGGGCTCTGGAAACACCATATATTTT; CDR3aa: CASSPGQGSGNTIYF
j_gene: TRBJ2-3; len: 15; v_gene: TRBV11-2; abundance: -; d_gene: -; CDR3nt: TGTGCCAGCAGCTTAAGAGGGTTGAGTGGGGATACGCAGTATTTT; CDR3aa: CASSLRGLSGDTQYF
j_gene: TRBJ1-2; len: 15; v_gene: TRBV5-4; abundance: -; d_gene: -; CDR3nt: TGTGCCAGCAGCTTGGGTAGCGACAGGTCCTATGGCTACACCTTC; CDR3aa: CASSLGSDRSYGYTF
j_gene: TRBJ1-1; len: 16; v_gene: TRBV27; abundance: -; d_gene: -; CDR3nt: TGTGCCAGCAACGCACGGGGAGGGCTGGGGAACACTGAAGCTTTCTTT; CDR3aa: CASNARGGLGNTEAFF
j_gene: TRBJ2-3; len: 15; v_gene: TRBV5-1; abundance: -; d_gene: TRBD1; CDR3nt: TGCGCCAGCAGCGCTGGGACAGTCGGCACAGATACGCAGTATTTT; CDR3aa: CASSAGTVGTDTQYF
j_gene: TRBJ1-1; len: 13; v_gene: TRBV6-1; abundance: -; d_gene: -; CDR3nt: TGTGCCAGCAGTCCCGGGTCGGGCACTGAAGCTTTCTTT; CDR3aa: CASSPGSGTEAFF
j_gene: TRBJ1-1; len: 14; v_gene: TRBV25-1; abundance: -; d_gene: -; CDR3nt: TGTGCCAGCAGTCAGCAGGGGACGGACACTGAAGCTTTCTTT; CDR3aa: CASSQQGTDTEAFF
j_gene: TRBJ2-7; len: 15; v_gene: TRBV7-2; abundance: -; d_gene: TRBD2; CDR3nt: TGTGCCAGCAGCTCGGGGGGACTAGCGGGATACGAGCAGTACTTC; CDR3aa: CASSSGGLAGYEQYF
j_gene: TRBJ1-6; len: 19; v_gene: TRBV7-9; abundance: -; d_gene: -; CDR3nt: TGTGCCAGCAGCTTATCGCGAGCGGGCAAAAGCTCCTATAATTCCCCCCTCCCCTTT; CDR3aa: CASSLSRAGKSSYNSPLPF
j_gene: TRBJ2-7; len: 14; v_gene: TRBV10-1; abundance: -; d_gene: -; CDR3nt: TGCGCCAGCAGTGAGGAGGGTTCGCCCTACGAGCAGTACTTC; CDR3aa: CASSEEGSPYEQYF
j_gene: TRBJ1-3; len: 14; v_gene: TRBV6-1; abundance: once; d_gene: -; CDR3nt: TGTGCCAGCAGTGTCAGAAGCTCTGGAAACACCATATATTTT; CDR3aa: CASSVRSSGNTIYF
j_gene: TRBJ1-1; len: 14; v_gene: TRBV19; abundance: -; d_gene: -; CDR3nt: TGTGCCAGTAGTCCCCGACGCGGTAACACTGAAGCTTTCTTT; CDR3aa: CASSPRRGNTEAFF
j_gene: TRBJ2-4; len: 15; v_gene: TRBV7-2; abundance: -; d_gene: TRBD2; CDR3nt: TGTGCCAGCAGCTCCGTTGAAAGCGGGGGCCACATTCAGTACTTC; CDR3aa: CASSSVESGGHIQYF